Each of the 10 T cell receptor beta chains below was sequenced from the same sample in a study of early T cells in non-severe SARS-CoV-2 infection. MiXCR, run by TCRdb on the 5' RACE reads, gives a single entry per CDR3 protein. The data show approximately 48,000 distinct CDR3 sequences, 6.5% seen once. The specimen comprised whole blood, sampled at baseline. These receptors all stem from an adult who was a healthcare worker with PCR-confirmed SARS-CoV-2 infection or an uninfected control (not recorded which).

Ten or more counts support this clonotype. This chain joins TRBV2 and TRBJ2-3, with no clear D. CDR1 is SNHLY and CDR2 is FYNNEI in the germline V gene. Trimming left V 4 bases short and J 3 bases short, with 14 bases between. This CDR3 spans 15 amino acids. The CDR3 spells CASSAGTGITDTQYF. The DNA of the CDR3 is TGTGCCAGCAGTGCCGGTACGGGTATTACAGATACGCAGTATTTT.

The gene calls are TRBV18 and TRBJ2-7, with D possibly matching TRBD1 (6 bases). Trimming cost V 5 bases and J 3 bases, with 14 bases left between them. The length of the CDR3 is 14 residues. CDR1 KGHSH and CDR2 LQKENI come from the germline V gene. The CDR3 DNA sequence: TGTGCCAGCTCATCTTCAACAGGGAGCTACGAGCAGTACTTC. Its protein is CASSSSTGSYEQYF.

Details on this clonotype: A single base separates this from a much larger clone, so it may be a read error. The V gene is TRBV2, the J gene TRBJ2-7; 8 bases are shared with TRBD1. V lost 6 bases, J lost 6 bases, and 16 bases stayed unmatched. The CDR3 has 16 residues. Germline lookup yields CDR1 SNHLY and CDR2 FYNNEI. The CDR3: CASSVPVDRADVEQYF. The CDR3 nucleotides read TGTGCCAGCAGCGTGCCGGTGGACAGGGCTGATGTCGAGCAGTACTTC.

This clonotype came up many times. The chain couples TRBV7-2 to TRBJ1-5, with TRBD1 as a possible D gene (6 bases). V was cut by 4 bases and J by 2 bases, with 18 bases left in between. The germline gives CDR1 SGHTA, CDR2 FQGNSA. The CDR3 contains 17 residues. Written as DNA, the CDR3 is TGTGCCAGCAGCTCACAAGCCAGGGGTTCGGGCAATCAGCCCCAGCATTTT. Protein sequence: CASSSQARGSGNQPQHF.

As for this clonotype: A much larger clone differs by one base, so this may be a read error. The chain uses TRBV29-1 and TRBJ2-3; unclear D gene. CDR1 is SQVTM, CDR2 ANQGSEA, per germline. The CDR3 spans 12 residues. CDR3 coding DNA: TGCAGCGTCGCGGACGCCACAGATACGCAGTGTTTT. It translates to CSVADATDTQCF.

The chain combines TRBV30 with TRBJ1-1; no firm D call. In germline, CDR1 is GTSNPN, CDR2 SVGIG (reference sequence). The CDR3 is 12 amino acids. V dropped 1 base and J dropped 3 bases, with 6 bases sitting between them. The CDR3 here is CAWSARDTEAFF. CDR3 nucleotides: TGTGCCTGGAGTGCGAGGGACACTGAAGCTTTCTTT.

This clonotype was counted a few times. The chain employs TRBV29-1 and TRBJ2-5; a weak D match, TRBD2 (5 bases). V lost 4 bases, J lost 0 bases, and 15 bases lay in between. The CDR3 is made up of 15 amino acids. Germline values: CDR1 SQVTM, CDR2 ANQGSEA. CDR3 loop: CSVGRGLTYQETQYF. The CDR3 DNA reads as TGCAGCGTTGGGAGAGGACTCACGTACCAAGAGACCCAGTACTTC.

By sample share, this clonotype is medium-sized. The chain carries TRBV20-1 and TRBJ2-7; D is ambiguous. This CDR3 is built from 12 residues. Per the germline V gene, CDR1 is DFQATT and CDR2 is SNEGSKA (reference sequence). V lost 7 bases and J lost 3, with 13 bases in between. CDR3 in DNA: TGCAGTGGGCAGGCGCAAGACTACGAGCAGTACTTC. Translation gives CSGQAQDYEQYF.

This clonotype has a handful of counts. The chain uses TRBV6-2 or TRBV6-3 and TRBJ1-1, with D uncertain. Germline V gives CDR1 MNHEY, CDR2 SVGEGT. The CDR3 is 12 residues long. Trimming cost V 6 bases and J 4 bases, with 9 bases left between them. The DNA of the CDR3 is TGTGCCAGCAGCCTCAGTTCCACTGAAGCTTTCTTT. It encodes CASSLSSTEAFF.

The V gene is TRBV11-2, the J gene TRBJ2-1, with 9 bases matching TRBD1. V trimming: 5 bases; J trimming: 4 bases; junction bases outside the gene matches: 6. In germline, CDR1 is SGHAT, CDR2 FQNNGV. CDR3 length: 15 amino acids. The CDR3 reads CASSLDRGEYNEQFF. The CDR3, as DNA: TGTGCCAGCAGCCTGGACAGGGGTGAATACAATGAGCAGTTCTTC.